The present TCR beta chain was sequenced within a study of blood T cell repertoires in COVID-19. Study-level information: COVID-19 samples from acute and convalescent phases originated in the United States, Italy and Spain. The cDNA or gDNA used as material had been derived from T cells, B-cell-depleted T cells, or PBMCs.

Followed longitudinally, the Seattle patients had been enrolled during active infection. Germline V gene sequence: CDR1 SGHVS, CDR2 FQNEAQ. V shed 5 bases and J 3 bases; nucleotides not matched to a gene: 10. The CDR3 is made up of 17 amino acids. Authors' methods: Estimates of nucleated cell counts were drawn from the amplification of reference gene primers. Sequenced by immunoSEQ multiplex PCR; TCRdb stores in-frame clones only, minus some. The V and J calls and clone size were taken over from that table, and D and trimming were inferred from the DNA. The sample lists 200,000 to 250,000 clones; approximately 90% were seen once.

Sequencing was performed on peripheral blood. This receptor was taken from a man aged 30 to 45 with COVID-19, enrolled during active disease. The chain employs TRBV7-8 and TRBJ2-3, with 11 bases fitting TRBD2. In nucleotides, the CDR3 is TGTGCCAGCAGCCCGTACGTAGCGGGAGGGCCAACAGATACGCAGTATTTT. Protein sequence: CASSPYVAGGPTDTQYF.